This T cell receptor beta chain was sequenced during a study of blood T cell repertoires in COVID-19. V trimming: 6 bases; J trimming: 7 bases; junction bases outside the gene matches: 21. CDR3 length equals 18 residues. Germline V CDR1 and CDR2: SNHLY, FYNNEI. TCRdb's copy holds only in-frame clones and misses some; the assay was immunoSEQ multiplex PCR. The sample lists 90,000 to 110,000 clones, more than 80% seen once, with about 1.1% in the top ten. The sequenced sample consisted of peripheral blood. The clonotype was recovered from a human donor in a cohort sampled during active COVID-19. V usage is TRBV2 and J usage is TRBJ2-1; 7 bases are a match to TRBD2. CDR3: CASSRKHGTNRGGNEQFF. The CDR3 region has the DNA TGTGCCAGCAGCCGTAAGCATGGGACTAACCGAGGTGGGAATGAGCAGTTCTTC.